Below, 10 T cell receptor beta chains from the same sample are listed, as sequenced in a study of blood T cells in healthy people across ages. Through a sample-barcoded 5' primer and a J-beta primer mix, a second PCR was run for roughly 6 to 11 cycles. From the 5' RACE reads, TCRdb called clonotypes with MiXCR, one entry per CDR3 protein. The sample has fewer than 750,000 distinct CDR3 sequences; 45% to 55% are singletons. The material sequenced was blood. Receptor source: a man older than 75 in good health.

This CDR3 is CASSLAALKATGELFF. The CDR3 DNA follows: TGTGCCAGCAGCTTAGCGGCTCTAAAAGCCACCGGGGAGCTGTTTTTT. V is TRBV7-2 and J is TRBJ2-2; no clear D gene. This CDR3 has 16 residues. Germline V gene lookup returns CDR1 SGHTA and CDR2 FQGNSA. The V gene lost 0 bases and the J gene lost 4 bases, with 12 bases spanning the gap.

This chain connects TRBV29-1 to TRBJ1-6; D remains unclear. CDR1 is SQVTM, CDR2 ANQGSEA, per germline. The CDR3 sequence is 12 residues long. Trimming cost V 4 bases and J 8 bases, with 9 bases left between them. The CDR3 sequence: CSVGTGDSPLHF. The CDR3, as DNA: TGCAGCGTTGGGACGGGAGATTCACCCCTCCACTTT.

There are many counts of this clonotype. This rearrangement joins TRBV29-1 to TRBJ2-1, with TRBD2 identical over 7 bases. Losses at the gene ends were 4 bases for V and 8 bases for J; bases not matched to a gene: 11. The CDR3 is made up of 14 amino acids. Germline V CDR1 and CDR2: SQVTM, ANQGSEA. The CDR3 loop is CSVVGGRAVDEQFF. In nucleotides, the CDR3 is TGCAGCGTTGTTGGTGGGAGGGCCGTGGATGAGCAGTTCTTC.

The gene calls are TRBV29-1 and TRBJ1-1; D might be TRBD1 (5 bases). Germline V lookup: CDR1 SQVTM, CDR2 ANQGSEA. This CDR3 spans 14 amino acids. Between the trimmed V and J ends, which lost 6 bases and 3 bases, there was a span of 17 bases. The CDR3 here is CSVQPWGRDTEAFF. As DNA, the CDR3 is TGCAGCGTCCAGCCGTGGGGGAGGGACACTGAAGCTTTCTTT.

V gene TRBV29-1 combines with J gene TRBJ1-6; D is uncertain. The CDR3 spans 15 residues. Germline CDR1 and CDR2: SQVTM and ANQGSEA. Trimming shortened V by 5 bases and J by 7 bases, and 18 bases separated the two germline ends. CDR3: CSVHTGTDQNSPLHF. In nucleotides, the CDR3 is TGCAGCGTTCATACGGGAACAGATCAGAATTCACCCCTCCACTTT.

This chain links TRBV6-5 with TRBJ2-2, with TRBD2 matching 12 bases. Germline V lookup: CDR1 MNHEY, CDR2 SVGAGI. The CDR3 covers 15 residues. J gave up 6 bases and V 5 bases, and 4 bases lay outside the gene matches. The CDR3 coding sequence is TGTGCCAGCAGTCCGGGGACTAGCGGGCCCGGGGAGCTGTTTTTT. Its protein is CASSPGTSGPGELFF.

In its sample, this clonotype was seen a few times. This rearrangement joins TRBV6-2 or TRBV6-3 to TRBJ2-1; 7 bases fit TRBD1. Germline V lookup: CDR1 MNHEY, CDR2 SVGEGT. This CDR3 contains 12 residues. Unmatched junction bases numbered 4, after V lost 6 bases and J lost 8 bases. In DNA form, the CDR3 reads TGTGCCAGCAGAATTCAGGGGGATGAGCAGTTCTTC. Its translation is CASRIQGDEQFF.

This clonotype was observed a handful of times. The chain is built from TRBV28 and TRBJ2-7; 7 bases are shared with TRBD1. The CDR3 sequence is 14 residues long. J lost 5 bases, V lost 3 bases, and 7 bases had no gene match. CDR1 is MDHEN and CDR2 is SYDVKM in the germline V gene. The chain's CDR3 is CASSFQGVRDEQYF. For the CDR3, the DNA is TGTGCCAGCAGTTTTCAGGGGGTGAGGGACGAGCAGTACTTC.

V gene TRBV20-1 combines with J gene TRBJ1-2, with a possible D match to TRBD1 (6 bases). The germline V gene encodes CDR1 DFQATT and CDR2 SNEGSKA (reference sequence). This CDR3 is 14 amino acids long. V lost 0 bases and J 0 bases, leaving 8 bases between the germline ends. CDR3 nucleotide sequence: TGCAGTGCTAGAGACAGGGGTGCTAACTATGGCTACACCTTC. This gives the protein CSARDRGANYGYTF.

This chain links TRBV7-9 with TRBJ1-4, with unresolved D. This CDR3 contains 13 residues. The V end lost 4 bases, the J end lost 7 bases, and 10 bases lay between the germline ends. Looked up from germline, CDR1 is SEHNR and CDR2 is FQNEAQ (reference sequence). The CDR3 region is CASSYSGGEKLFF. CDR3 coding DNA: TGTGCCAGCAGCTACAGTGGTGGTGAAAAACTGTTTTTT.